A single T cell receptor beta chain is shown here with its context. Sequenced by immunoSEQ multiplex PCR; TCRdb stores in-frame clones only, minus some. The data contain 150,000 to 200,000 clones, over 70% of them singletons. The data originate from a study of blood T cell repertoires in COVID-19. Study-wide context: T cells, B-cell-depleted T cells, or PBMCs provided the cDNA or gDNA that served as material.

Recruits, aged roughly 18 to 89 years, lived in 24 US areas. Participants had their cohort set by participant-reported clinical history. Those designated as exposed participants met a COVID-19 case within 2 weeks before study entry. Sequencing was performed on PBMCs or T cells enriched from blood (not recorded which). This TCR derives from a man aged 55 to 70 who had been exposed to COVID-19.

The CDR3 DNA follows: TGTGCCATCAGGGGGACCAACAGGGGATATGAGCAGTTCTTC. It codes for CAIRGTNRGYEQFF. The V call is TRBV10-3, the J call TRBJ2-1; 7 bases fit TRBD1. This CDR3 region has 14 residues. V lost 6 bases and J lost 8; bases outside the gene matches: 10. Germline V gene sequence: CDR1 ENHRY, CDR2 SYGVKD.